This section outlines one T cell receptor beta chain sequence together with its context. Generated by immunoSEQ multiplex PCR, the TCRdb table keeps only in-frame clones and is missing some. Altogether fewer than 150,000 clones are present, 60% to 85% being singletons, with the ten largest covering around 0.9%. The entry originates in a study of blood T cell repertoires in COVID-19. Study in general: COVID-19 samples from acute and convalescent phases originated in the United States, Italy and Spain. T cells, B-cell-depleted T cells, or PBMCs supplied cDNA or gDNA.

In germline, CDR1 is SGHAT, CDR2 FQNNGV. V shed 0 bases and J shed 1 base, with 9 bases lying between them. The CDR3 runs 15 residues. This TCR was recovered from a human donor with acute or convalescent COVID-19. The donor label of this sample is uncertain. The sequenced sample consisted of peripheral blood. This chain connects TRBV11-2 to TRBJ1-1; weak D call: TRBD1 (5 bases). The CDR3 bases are TGTGCCAGCAGCTTAGACAGGGTGAGGAACACTGAAGCTTTCTTT. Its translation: CASSLDRVRNTEAFF.